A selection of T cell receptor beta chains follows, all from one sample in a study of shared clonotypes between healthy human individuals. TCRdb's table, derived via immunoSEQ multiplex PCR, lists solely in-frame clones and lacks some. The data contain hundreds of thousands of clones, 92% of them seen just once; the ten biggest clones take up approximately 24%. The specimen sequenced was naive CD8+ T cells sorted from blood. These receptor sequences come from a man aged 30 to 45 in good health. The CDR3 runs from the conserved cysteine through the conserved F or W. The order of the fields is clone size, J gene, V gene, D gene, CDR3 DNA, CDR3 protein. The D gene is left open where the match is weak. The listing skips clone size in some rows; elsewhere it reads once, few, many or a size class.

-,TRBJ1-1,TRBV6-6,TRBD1,TGTGCCAGCAGTTACTCGACAGGGGGCCTGAACACTGAAGCTTTCTTT,CASSYSTGGLNTEAFF
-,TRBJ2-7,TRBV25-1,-,TGTGCCAGCAGTGTGTACCGGGACCGAACCTACGAGCAGTACTTC,CASSVYRDRTYEQYF
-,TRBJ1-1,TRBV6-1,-,TGTGCCAGCAGTGAAGTAAACGTGGTAAACACTGAAGCTTTCTTT,CASSEVNVVNTEAFF
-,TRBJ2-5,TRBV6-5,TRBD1,TGTGCCAGCAGCCGACAGGGACAAGAGACCCAGTACTTC,CASSRQGQETQYF
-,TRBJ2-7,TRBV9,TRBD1,TGTGCCAGCAGCGTAGAGGGACAGGGAGCCTACGAGCAGTACTTC,CASSVEGQGAYEQYF
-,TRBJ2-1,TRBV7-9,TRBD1,TGTGCCAGCAGCTTCCGGGACAGCACCCAAGACAATGAGCAGTTCTTC,CASSFRDSTQDNEQFF
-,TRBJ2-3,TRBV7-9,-,TGTGCCAGCAGCCAGGGTAGCGGAGTCTCCACAGATACGCAGTATTTT,CASSQGSGVSTDTQYF
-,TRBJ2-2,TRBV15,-,TGTGCCACCAGCAGAGGTTCAGGGTTCGGGGAGCTGTTTTTT,CATSRGSGFGELFF
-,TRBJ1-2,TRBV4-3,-,TGCGCCAGCAGCCAAGGGCCGGGACAAGTCTATGGCTACACCTTC,CASSQGPGQVYGYTF
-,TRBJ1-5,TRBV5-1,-,TGCGCCAGCAGCTTGGGGGATGGCAATCAGCCCCAGCATTTT,CASSLGDGNQPQHF
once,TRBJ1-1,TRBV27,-,TGTGCCAGTGCCCGGATGAACACTGAAGCTTTCTTT,CASARMNTEAFF
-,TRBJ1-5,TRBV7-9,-,TGTGCCAGCAGCACTTCCGCGGGCAATCAGCCCCAGCATTTT,CASSTSAGNQPQHF
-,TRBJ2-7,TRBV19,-,TGTGCCAGTAGTCCCAGGGGTGCGGGACGCTTCGCCTACGAGCAGTACTTC,CASSPRGAGRFAYEQYF
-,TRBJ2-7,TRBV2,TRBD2,TGTGCCAGCAGCGCGCTCCTTCTAGCGGGAGGGAGGTACGAGCAGTACTTC,CASSALLLAGGRYEQYF
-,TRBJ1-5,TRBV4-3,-,TGCGCCAGCAGCCAAGGAACGGATCAGCCCCAGCATTTT,CASSQGTDQPQHF
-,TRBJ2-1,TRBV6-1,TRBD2,TGTGCCAGCAGTACCGGACTAGCAGAATTCGATGAGCAGTTCTTC,CASSTGLAEFDEQFF
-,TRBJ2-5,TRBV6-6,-,TGTGCCAGCAGAGGGGCAGATGAGACCCAGTACTTC,CASRGADETQYF
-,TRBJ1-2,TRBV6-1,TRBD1,TGTGCCAGCCGACAGGGCTATGGCTACACCTTC,CASRQGYGYTF
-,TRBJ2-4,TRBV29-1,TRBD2,TGCAGCGCGGGGGAGGGGAATGAAAACATTCAGTACTTC,CSAGEGNENIQYF
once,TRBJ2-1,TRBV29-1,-,TGCAGCGTTGAAGAATCGTACAATGAGCAGTTCTTC,CSVEESYNEQFF
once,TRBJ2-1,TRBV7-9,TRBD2,TGTGCCAGCAGCTCCAACCTAGCGGGCCTCCCACATGAGCAGTTCTTC,CASSSNLAGLPHEQFF
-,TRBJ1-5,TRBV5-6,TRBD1,TGTGCCAGCAGCCCCGCCAGGGGGCAGCCCCAGCATTTT,CASSPARGQPQHF
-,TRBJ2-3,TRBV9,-,TGTGCCAGCAGCGTCGAAGCCACATGGGCAGATACGCAGTATTTT,CASSVEATWADTQYF
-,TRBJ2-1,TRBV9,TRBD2,TGTGCCAGCAGCGGCACTAGCGGGAGATTTATTAATGAGCAGTTCTTC,CASSGTSGRFINEQFF
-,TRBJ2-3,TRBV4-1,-,TGCGCCAGCAGCCAAGAGACTATAACAGATACGCAGTATTTT,CASSQETITDTQYF
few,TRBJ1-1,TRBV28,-,TGTGCCAGCAGTTCAGGACAGAAGAAAGCTTTCTTT,CASSSGQKKAFF
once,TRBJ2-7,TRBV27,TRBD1,TGTGCCAGCAGTGATGACAACAGGGGACCTTACGCCTACGAGCAGTACTTC,CASSDDNRGPYAYEQYF
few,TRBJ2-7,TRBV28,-,TGTGCCAGCAGTGCCCTTTCCTACGAGCAGTACTTC,CASSALSYEQYF
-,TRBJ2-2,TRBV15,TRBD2,TGTGCCACCACCCCCCTGGTTGGACTAGCGGGAGGGAACACCGGGGAGCTGTTTTTT,CATTPLVGLAGGNTGELFF
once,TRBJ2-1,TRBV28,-,TGTGCCAGCAGTTTAGTCACTAGTCCCTACAATGAGCAGTTCTTC,CASSLVTSPYNEQFF
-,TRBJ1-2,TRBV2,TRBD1,TGTGCCAGCAAGGATGGGACAGTCTATGGCTACACCTTC,CASKDGTVYGYTF
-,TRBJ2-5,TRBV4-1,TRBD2,TGCGCCAGCAGCCAGGGACTAAGCGCCCAAGAGACCCAGTACTTC,CASSQGLSAQETQYF
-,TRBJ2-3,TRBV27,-,TGTGCCAGCGCCGTCCTCCCACTGGGGGATACGCAGTATTTT,CASAVLPLGDTQYF
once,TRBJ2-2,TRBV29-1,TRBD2,TGCAGCGCCATGGCAGTACTAGCGGACAAGAATTTAAACACCGGGGAGCTGTTTTTT,CSAMAVLADKNLNTGELFF
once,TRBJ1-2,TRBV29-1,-,TGCAGCGTCCGGCAATTGGAGGGCTACACCTTC,CSVRQLEGYTF
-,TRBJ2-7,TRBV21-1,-,TGTGCCAGCAGCAAAAAGTGGACTAGTCTAAGCAGTTCCTACGAGCAGTACTTC,CASSKKWTSLSSSYEQYF
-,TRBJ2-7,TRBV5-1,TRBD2,TGCGCCAGCAGCGGGGACTACGAGGGAACCTACGAGCAGTACTTC,CASSGDYEGTYEQYF
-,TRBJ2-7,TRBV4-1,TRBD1,TGCGCCAGCAGCCAAGGCCGGGACAGGGCAAGGGAGCAGTACTTC,CASSQGRDRAREQYF
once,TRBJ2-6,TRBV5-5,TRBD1,TGTGCCAGCAGCTTAAGGACAGGGCTGTCTTCTGGGGCCAACGTCCTGACTTTC,CASSLRTGLSSGANVLTF
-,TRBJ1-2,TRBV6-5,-,TGTGCCAGCAGTTGGGGATCCGGCGGCTACACCTTC,CASSWGSGGYTF
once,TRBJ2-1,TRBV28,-,TGTGCCAGCGGGGGGTCCTACAATGAGCAGTTCTTC,CASGGSYNEQFF
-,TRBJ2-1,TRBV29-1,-,TGCAGCGCCTGGACGTCGGGCGATGAGCAGTTCTTC,CSAWTSGDEQFF
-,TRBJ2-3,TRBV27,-,TGTGCCAGCAGGGGGGACAACACAGATACGCAGTATTTT,CASRGDNTDTQYF
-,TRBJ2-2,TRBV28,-,TGTGCCAGCAGTTTTTTGGGGGTAACTGGGGAGCTGTTTTTT,CASSFLGVTGELFF
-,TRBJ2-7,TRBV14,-,TGTGCCAGCAGCCAAGATCCCAACCCCGAGCAGTACTTC,CASSQDPNPEQYF
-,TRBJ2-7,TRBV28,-,TGTGCCAGCAGTTTAGGCCAGACCTACGAGCAGTACTTC,CASSLGQTYEQYF
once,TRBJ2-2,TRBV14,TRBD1,TGTGCCAGCACCCCGGGACAGAATAACGCGAACACCGGGGAGCTGTTTTTT,CASTPGQNNANTGELFF
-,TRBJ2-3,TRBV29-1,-,TGCAGCGGCCGACCGCTTAGTGGGACTAGCACAGATACGCAGTATTTT,CSGRPLSGTSTDTQYF
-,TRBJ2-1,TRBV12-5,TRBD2,TGTGCTAGCGGGAGCGGGAGTTTCTACAATGAGCAGTTCTTC,CASGSGSFYNEQFF
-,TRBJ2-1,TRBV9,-,TGTGCCAGCAGCGGAGGTGTGGTAGGTGAGCAGTTCTTC,CASSGGVVGEQFF
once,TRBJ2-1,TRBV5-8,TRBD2,TGTGCCAGCAGCTTGACTAGCGGCAATGAGCAGTTCTTC,CASSLTSGNEQFF
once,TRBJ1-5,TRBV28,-,TGTGCCAGCAGCGGACAGCAGGGCTCCTTGAACAATCAGCCCCAGCATTTT,CASSGQQGSLNNQPQHF